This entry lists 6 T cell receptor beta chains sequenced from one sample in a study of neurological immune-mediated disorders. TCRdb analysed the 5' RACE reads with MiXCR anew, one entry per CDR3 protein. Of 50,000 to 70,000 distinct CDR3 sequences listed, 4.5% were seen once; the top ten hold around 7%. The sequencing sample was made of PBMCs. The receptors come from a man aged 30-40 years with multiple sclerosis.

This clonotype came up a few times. The CDR3 coding sequence is TGTGCCAGCTCACCCCCTTCCAGGGGTAAAAATGAGCAGTTCTTC. Its protein product is CASSPPSRGKNEQFF. This chain uses TRBV18 with TRBJ2-1; possibly TRBD1 for D (6 bases). The CDR3 length is 15 residues. The germline V gene has CDR1 KGHSH and CDR2 LQKENI. Trimming removed 3 bases at V and 7 bases at J, with 16 bases between. Complete variable domain (other parts from reference TRBV18 and TRBJ2-1): NAGVMQNPRHLVRRRGQEARLRCSPMKGHSHVYWYRQLPEEGLKFMVYLQKENIIDESGMPKERFSAEFPKEGPSILRIQQVVRGDSAAYFCASSPPSRGKNEQFFGPGTRLTVL.

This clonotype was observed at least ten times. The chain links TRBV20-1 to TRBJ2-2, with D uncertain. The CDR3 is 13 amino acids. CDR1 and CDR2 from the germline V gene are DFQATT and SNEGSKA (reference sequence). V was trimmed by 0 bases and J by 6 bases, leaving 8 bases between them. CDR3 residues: CSARDPPSGELFF. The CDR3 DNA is TGCAGTGCTAGAGATCCCCCTTCCGGGGAGCTGTTTTTT.

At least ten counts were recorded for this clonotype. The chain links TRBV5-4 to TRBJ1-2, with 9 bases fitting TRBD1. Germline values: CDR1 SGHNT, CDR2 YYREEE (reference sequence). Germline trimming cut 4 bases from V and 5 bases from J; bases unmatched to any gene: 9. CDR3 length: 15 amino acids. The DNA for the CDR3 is TGTGCCAGCAGCACCGGGACAGGGCCAGCGTATGGCTACACCTTC. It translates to CASSTGTGPAYGYTF.

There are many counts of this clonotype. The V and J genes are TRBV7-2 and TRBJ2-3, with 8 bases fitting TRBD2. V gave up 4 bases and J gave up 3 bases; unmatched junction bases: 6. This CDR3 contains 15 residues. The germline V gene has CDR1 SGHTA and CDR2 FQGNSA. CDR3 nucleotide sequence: TGTGCCAGCAGCTCCGGGACTAGTCGTACAGATACGCAGTATTTT. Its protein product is CASSSGTSRTDTQYF.

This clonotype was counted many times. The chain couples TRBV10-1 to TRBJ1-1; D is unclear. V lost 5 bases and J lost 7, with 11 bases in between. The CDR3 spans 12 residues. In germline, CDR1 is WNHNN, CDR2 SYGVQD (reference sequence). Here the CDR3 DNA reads TGCGCCAGCAGTTTTCCCCGGGGTGAAGCTTTCTTT. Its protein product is CASSFPRGEAFF.

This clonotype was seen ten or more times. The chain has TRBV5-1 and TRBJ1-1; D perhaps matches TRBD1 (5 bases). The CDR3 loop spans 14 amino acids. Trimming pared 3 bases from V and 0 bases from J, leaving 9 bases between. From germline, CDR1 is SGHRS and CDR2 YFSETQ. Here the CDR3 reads CASSSGRLNTEAFF. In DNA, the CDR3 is TGCGCCAGCAGCTCGGGACGGCTGAACACTGAAGCTTTCTTT.